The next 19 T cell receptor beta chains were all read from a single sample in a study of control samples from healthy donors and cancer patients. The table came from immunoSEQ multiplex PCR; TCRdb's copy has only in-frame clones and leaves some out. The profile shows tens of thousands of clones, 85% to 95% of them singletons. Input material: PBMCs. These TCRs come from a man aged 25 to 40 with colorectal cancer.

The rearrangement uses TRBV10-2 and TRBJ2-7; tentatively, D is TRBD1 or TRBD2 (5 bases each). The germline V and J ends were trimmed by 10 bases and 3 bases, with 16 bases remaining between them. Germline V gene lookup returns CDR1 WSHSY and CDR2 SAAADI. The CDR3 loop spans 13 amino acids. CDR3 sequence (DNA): TGCGCCACAGGGAGTGCCCCCCTCTACGAGCAGTACGTC. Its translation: CATGSAPLYEQYV.

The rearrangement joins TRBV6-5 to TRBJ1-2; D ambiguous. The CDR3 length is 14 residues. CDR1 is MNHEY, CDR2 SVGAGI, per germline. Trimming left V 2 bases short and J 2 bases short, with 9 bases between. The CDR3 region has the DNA TGTGCCAGCAGTTACGTGGAGGGAAACTATGGCTACACCTTC. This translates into CASSYVEGNYGYTF.

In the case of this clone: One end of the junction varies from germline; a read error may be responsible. The CDR3 DNA reads TGCGCCAGCAGCTTGGACGATTGGGACCTGTTTTTT. Protein product: CASSLDDWDLFF. The V and J genes are TRBV5-1 and TRBJ2-2; D could derive from TRBD1 or TRBD2 (5 bases each). Germline CDR1 and CDR2: SGHRS and YFSETQ. CDR3 length equals 12 residues.

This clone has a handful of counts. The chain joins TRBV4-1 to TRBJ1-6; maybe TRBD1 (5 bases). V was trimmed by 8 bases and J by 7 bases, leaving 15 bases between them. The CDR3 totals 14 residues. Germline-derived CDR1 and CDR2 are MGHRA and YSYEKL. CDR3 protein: CASADVRANSPLHF. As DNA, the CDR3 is TGCGCCAGCGCAGACGTCAGGGCAAATTCACCCCTCCACTTT.

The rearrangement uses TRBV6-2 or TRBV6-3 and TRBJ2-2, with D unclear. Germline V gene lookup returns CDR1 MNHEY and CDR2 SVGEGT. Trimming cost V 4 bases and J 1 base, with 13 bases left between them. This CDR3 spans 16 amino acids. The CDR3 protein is CASSSNPGRNTGELFF. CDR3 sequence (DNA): TGTGCCAGCAGTTCCAATCCGGGCAGGAACACCGGGGAGCTGTTTTTT.

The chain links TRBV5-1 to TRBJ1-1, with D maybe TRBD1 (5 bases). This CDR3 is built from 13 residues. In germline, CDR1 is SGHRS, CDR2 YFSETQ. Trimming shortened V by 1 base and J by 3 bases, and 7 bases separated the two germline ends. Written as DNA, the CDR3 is TGCGCCAGCAGCTTGTGGGGGGACACTGAAGCTTTCTTT. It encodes CASSLWGDTEAFF.

The CDR3 coding sequence is TGCGCCAGCAGCTCCGATGCTGTTTCACCCCTCCACTTT. It translates to CASSSDAVSPLHF. This chain uses TRBV5-1 with TRBJ1-6; D not resolved. The CDR3 runs 13 residues. Germline CDR1 SGHRS, CDR2 YFSETQ. The ends were cut back, 3 bases at V and 9 bases at J, with 10 bases in the middle.

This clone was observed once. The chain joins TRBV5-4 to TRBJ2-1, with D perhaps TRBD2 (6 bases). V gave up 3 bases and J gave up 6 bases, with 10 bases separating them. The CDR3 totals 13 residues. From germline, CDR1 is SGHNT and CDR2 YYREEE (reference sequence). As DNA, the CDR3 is TGTGCCAGCAGCTGGGACTCCCGCAATGAGCAGTTCTTC. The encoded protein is CASSWDSRNEQFF.

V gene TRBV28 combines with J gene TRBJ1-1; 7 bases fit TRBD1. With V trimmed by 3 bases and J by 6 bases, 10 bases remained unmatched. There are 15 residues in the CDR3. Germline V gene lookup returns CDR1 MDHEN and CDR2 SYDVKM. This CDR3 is CASSLRTGVRAEAFF. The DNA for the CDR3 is TGTGCCAGCAGTTTGCGTACAGGGGTGAGGGCTGAAGCTTTCTTT.

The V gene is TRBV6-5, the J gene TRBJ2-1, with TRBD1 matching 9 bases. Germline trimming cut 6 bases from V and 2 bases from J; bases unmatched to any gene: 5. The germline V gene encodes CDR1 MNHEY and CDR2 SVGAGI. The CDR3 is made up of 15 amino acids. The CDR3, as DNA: TGTGCCAGCAGCCTTACAGGGGGCCCCTACAATGAGCAGTTCTTC. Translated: CASSLTGGPYNEQFF.

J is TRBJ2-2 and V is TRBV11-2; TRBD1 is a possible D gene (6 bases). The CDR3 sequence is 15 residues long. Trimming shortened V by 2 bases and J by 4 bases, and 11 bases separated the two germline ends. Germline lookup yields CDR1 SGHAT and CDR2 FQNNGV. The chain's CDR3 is CASSLRGTGTGELFF. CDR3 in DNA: TGTGCCAGCAGCTTAAGGGGGACCGGCACCGGGGAGCTGTTTTTT.

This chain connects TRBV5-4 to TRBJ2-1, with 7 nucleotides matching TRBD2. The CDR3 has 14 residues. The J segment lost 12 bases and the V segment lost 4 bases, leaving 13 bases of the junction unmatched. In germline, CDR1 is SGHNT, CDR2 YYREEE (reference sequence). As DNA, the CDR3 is TGTGCCAGCAGCACCGTCGGACTAGTTGAGGGGCAGTTCTTC. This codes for CASSTVGLVEGQFF.

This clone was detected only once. In nucleotides, the CDR3 is TGCGCCAGCAGCCAAGGTTGGGCACCTCAAAGCACAGATACGCAGTATTTT. Translated, it gives CASSQGWAPQSTDTQYF. The chain has TRBV4-3 and TRBJ2-3; no clear D gene. CDR3 size: 17 residues. Germline loops: CDR1 LGHNA, CDR2 YSLEER. Trimming shortened V by 1 base and J by 0 bases, and 14 bases separated the two germline ends.

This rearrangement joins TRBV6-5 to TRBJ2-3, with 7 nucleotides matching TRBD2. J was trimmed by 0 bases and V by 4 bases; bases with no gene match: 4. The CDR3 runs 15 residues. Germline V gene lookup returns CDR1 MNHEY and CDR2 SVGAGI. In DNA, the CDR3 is TGTGCCAGCAGTTCTCTAGCGGCTAGCACAGATACGCAGTATTTT. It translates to CASSSLAASTDTQYF.

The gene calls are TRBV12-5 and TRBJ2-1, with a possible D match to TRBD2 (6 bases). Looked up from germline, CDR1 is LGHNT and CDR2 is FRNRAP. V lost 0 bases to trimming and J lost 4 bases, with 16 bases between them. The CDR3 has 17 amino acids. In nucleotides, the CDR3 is TGTGCTAGTGGTTTGGTTACAGGAGGGGCAATTTACAATGAGCAGTTCTTC. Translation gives CASGLVTGGAIYNEQFF.

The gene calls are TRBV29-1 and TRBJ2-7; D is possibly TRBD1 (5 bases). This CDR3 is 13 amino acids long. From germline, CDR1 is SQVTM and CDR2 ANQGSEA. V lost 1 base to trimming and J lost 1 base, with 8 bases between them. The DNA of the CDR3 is TGCAGCGTTGAAGCCAGGGATTCCTACGAGCAGTACTTC. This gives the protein CSVEARDSYEQYF.

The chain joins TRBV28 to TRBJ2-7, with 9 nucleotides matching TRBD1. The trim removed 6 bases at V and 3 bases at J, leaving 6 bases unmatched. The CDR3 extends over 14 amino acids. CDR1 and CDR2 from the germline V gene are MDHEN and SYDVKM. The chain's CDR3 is CASSLQGAGYEQYF. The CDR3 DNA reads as TGTGCCAGCAGCCTACAGGGGGCGGGCTACGAGCAGTACTTC.

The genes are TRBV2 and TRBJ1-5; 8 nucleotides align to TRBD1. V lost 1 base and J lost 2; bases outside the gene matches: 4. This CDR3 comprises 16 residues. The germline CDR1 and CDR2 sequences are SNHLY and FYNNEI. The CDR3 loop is CASSEGAGGGNQPQHF. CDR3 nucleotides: TGTGCCAGCAGTGAAGGGGCAGGGGGCGGCAATCAGCCCCAGCATTTT.

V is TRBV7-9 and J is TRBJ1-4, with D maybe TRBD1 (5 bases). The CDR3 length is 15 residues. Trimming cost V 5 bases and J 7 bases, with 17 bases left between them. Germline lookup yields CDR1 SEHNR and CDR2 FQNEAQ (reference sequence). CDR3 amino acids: CASSPWSGRSEKLFF. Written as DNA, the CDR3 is TGTGCCAGCAGCCCGTGGTCAGGGCGTTCTGAAAAACTGTTTTTT. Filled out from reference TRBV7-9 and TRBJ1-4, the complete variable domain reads DTGVSQNPRHKITKRGQNVTFRCDPISEHNRLYWYRQTLGQGPEFLTYFQNEAQLEKSRLLSDRFSAERPKGSFSTLEIQRTEQGDSAMYLCASSPWSGRSEKLFFGSGTQLSVL.